This T cell receptor beta chain was obtained from a study of CD8 T cells in ankylosing spondylitis (dated by TCRdb to between 2016 and 2019). About the full investigation: The study profiled T cell receptor beta repertoires in healthy donors and ankylosing spondylitis patients to find disease-linked TCR variants. Samples of peripheral blood were taken, and for ankylosing spondylitis patients, synovial fluid was collected as well. The full study cohort was made up of approximately 24 ankylosing spondylitis patients and 108 healthy donors. General findings and caveats noted by the study authors: A TCR beta motif of about eight highly homologous amino acid variants appeared characteristic of blood from ankylosing spondylitis patients. According to the report, matched synovial fluid samples from ankylosing spondylitis patients were significantly enriched for the disease-linked clones. Some TCR beta motif variants had previously been reported in synovial fluid and blood of reactive arthritis patients, which suggested common disease-initiation mechanisms. In peripheral blood, the disease-linked clones were found at relatively low frequencies and had a CD8+ phenotype.

The reads were generated on an Illumina HiSeq 2500. Quantitative 5'-RACE with molecular barcodes was used to prepare TCR beta libraries. In the paper's pipeline: A new computational method, built on a probabilistic model of VDJ rearrangement, was used to identify disease-linked TCR variants. TCRdb's own reprocessing of the public reads used fastp at Q25 and MiXCR and kept productive beta chains. Identical CDR3 protein sequences are pooled into one entry, listed with their most common genes and DNA. The V and J calls and clone size come from TCRdb's table, not from the authors' own analysis. This sample has about 230,000 distinct CDR3 sequences in its table, and approximately 7.6% of those were observed once. Roughly 5% of the sample is held by the ten biggest clonotypes. Ten or more counts support this clonotype. The antigen it binds to is not known. No clone much larger than this one lies a single base away; base qualities are absent.

From the cysteine up to the phenylalanine, the CDR3 has a length of 14 residues. Only the CDR3 DNA stays, 42 bases, in frame from base 1. Trimming removed 5 bases from V and 4 bases from J; the gene matches leave 4 bases unexplained. Sequencing input: blood, either unsorted or a sorted T cell fraction (not recorded which). The rearranged chain carries TRBV12-3 or TRBV12-4 and TRBJ2-2, with 7 bases in between that match TRBD1. The TCR originated in a female donor with ankylosing spondylitis or in good health (not recorded which). The bases read TGTGCCAGCAGTCAGACAGGGATCACCGGGGAGCTGTTTTTT. The translation is CASSQTGITGELFF.